A single sample is the source of the 20 T cell receptor beta chains below, sequenced in a study of control samples from healthy donors and cancer patients. Profiling relied on immunoSEQ multiplex PCR, and the TCRdb table lists in-frame clones only, not all of them. The profile covers approximately 150,000 clones, with 88% appearing a single time and less than 2% taken by the ten largest. Sequencing input: blood. These receptors all come from a man younger than 30 in good health.

The chain recombines TRBV7-2 with TRBJ2-1; 8 nucleotides align to TRBD2. Germline V gene lookup returns CDR1 SGHTA and CDR2 FQGNSA. V lost 1 base to trimming and J lost 4 bases; unmatched junction nucleotides: 9. The CDR3 has 17 residues. The CDR3 spells CASSLVFGRGVYNEQFF. The CDR3 bases are TGTGCCAGCAGCTTAGTGTTCGGGCGGGGGGTATACAATGAGCAGTTCTTC.

This sequence joins TRBV7-9 and TRBJ2-7; no definite D call. The CDR3 spans 14 residues. Germline values: CDR1 SEHNR, CDR2 FQNEAQ (reference sequence). V was clipped by 5 bases and J by 1 base, with 12 bases between them. In nucleotides, the CDR3 is TGTGCCAGCAGCCCGATGGTGGGGTCCTACGAGCAGTACTTC. It encodes CASSPMVGSYEQYF.

This chain connects TRBV6-6 to TRBJ1-2, with D unresolved. CDR1 and CDR2 from the germline V gene are MNHNY and SVGAGI (reference sequence). Trimming pared 2 bases from V and 1 base from J, leaving 5 bases between. The CDR3 consists of 13 residues. CDR3 nucleotide sequence: TGTGCCAGCAGTTACGGTGTTAACTATGGCTACACCTTC. Translation gives CASSYGVNYGYTF.

The rearrangement uses TRBV7-9 and TRBJ2-3, with D unresolved. The V end lost 2 bases, the J end lost 4 bases, and 13 bases lay between the germline ends. CDR1 is SEHNR and CDR2 is FQNEAQ in the germline V gene (reference sequence). The CDR3 length is 15 residues. The CDR3 region has the DNA TGTGCCAGCAGCTTAAGAACCGCCTTGGCAGATACGCAGTATTTT. Protein product: CASSLRTALADTQYF. The full variable domain, rest sourced from reference TRBV7-9 and TRBJ2-3, is DTGVSQNPRHKITKRGQNVTFRCDPISEHNRLYWYRQTLGQGPEFLTYFQNEAQLEKSRLLSDRFSAERPKGSFSTLEIQRTEQGDSAMYLCASSLRTALADTQYFGPGTRLTVL.

This CDR3 reads CASSLVRAGSGYTF. CDR3 sequence (DNA): TGTGCCAGCAGCTTAGTGAGGGCAGGGAGCGGCTACACCTTC. This sequence joins TRBV7-8 and TRBJ1-2, with a tentative D call TRBD1 (5 bases). Germline CDR1 is SGHVS and CDR2 is FQNEAQ. The CDR3 is 14 amino acids. The V and J ends lost 1 base and 8 bases respectively, with 14 bases between them.

The rearrangement joins TRBV5-1 to TRBJ2-2; TRBD1 agrees at 8 bases. The CDR3 extends over 17 amino acids. V lost 4 bases to trimming and J lost 2 bases; unmatched junction nucleotides: 10. Germline lookup yields CDR1 SGHRS and CDR2 YFSETQ. The CDR3 loop reads CASSHKKTGGNTGELFF. The CDR3 DNA follows: TGCGCCAGCAGCCACAAAAAAACAGGGGGAAACACCGGGGAGCTGTTTTTT. The whole variable domain, remainder taken from reference TRBV5-1 and TRBJ2-2, is KAGVTQTPRYLIKTRGQQVTLSCSPISGHRSVSWYQQTPGQGLQFLFEYFSETQRNKGNFPGRFSGRQFSNSRSEMNVSTLELGDSALYLCASSHKKTGGNTGELFFGEGSRLTVL.

The rearrangement uses TRBV3-1 (or the pseudogene TRBV3-2) and TRBJ2-4, with a tentative D call TRBD1 (6 bases). The length of the CDR3 is 16 residues. Trimming removed 1 base from V and 7 bases from J, with 17 bases in between. Germline lookup yields CDR1 LGHDT and CDR2 YNNKEL (reference sequence). The CDR3, as DNA: TGTGCCAGCAGCCAAGTCGACCCTACAGGGACCAACATTCAGTACTTC. Translated: CASSQVDPTGTNIQYF.

V is TRBV21-1 and J is TRBJ1-3. TRBV21-1 is designated a pseudogene. This CDR3 has 17 residues. The CDR3 sequence: CASSAIFKASSGNTIYF. DNA of the CDR3: TGTGCCAGCAGCGCTATTTTCAAGGCCTCCTCTGGAAACACCATATATTTT.

CDR3 loop: CASTWGHPNTGELFF. CDR3 nucleotide sequence: TGTGCCAGCACCTGGGGACACCCGAACACCGGGGAGCTGTTTTTT. The chain joins TRBV5-6 to TRBJ2-2, with TRBD1 as a possible D gene (6 bases). The length of the CDR3 is 15 residues. Looked up from germline, CDR1 is SGHDT and CDR2 is YYEEEE. Trimming removed 6 bases at V and 0 bases at J, with 12 bases between.

CDR3 nucleotide sequence: TGTGCCAGCACGCGGGCGACTGCGGACACTGAAGCTTTCTTT. It encodes CASTRATADTEAFF. The genes are TRBV19 and TRBJ1-1; no firm D call. The CDR3 extends over 14 amino acids. Germline V lookup: CDR1 LNHDA, CDR2 SQIVND (reference sequence). V was pared by 9 bases and J by 3 bases, with 17 bases between.

The chain uses TRBV19 and TRBJ1-5, with TRBD1 matching over 9 bases. With V trimmed by 6 bases and J by 3 bases, 6 bases remained unmatched. Germline CDR1 reads LNHDA; CDR2 reads SQIVND (reference sequence). This CDR3 is built from 15 residues. The CDR3 nucleotides are TGTGCCAGTAGCTTGACAGGGGGACTCAATCAGCCCCAGCATTTT. Residues: CASSLTGGLNQPQHF.

This chain links TRBV18 with TRBJ2-5; D remains ambiguous. The germline V gene has CDR1 KGHSH and CDR2 LQKENI. V shed 1 base and J shed 1 base, with 10 bases lying between them. This CDR3 is 15 amino acids long. CDR3: CASSPRVGTQETQYF. CDR3 sequence (DNA): TGTGCCAGCTCACCACGCGTCGGCACCCAAGAGACCCAGTACTTC.

The chain recombines TRBV28 with TRBJ2-5; 9 bases line up with TRBD1. Trimming at V came to 6 bases and at J to 5 bases, leaving 7 bases not matched to a gene. The V gene's germline CDR1 is MDHEN and CDR2 SYDVKM. The CDR3 covers 14 residues. CDR3 protein: CASRNNRGPETQYF. CDR3 bases: TGTGCCAGCAGGAACAACAGGGGGCCTGAGACCCAGTACTTC.

The genes are TRBV5-8 and TRBJ2-7; D remains unclear. V lost 3 bases, J lost 0 bases, and 7 bases lay in between. Germline CDR1 is SGHTS and CDR2 is YDEGEE. CDR3 length equals 13 residues. The CDR3 protein is CASSYLGSYEQYF. For the CDR3, the DNA is TGTGCCAGCAGCTATTTGGGCTCCTACGAGCAGTACTTC.

The chain employs TRBV28 and TRBJ2-3; D uncertain. CDR3 size: 15 residues. Germline V gene lookup returns CDR1 MDHEN and CDR2 SYDVKM. V shed 5 bases and J shed 0 bases, with 12 bases lying between them. The DNA of the CDR3 is TGTGCCAGCAGTCACCCGGACGGTAGCACAGATACGCAGTATTTT. Translating gives CASSHPDGSTDTQYF.

This chain links TRBV18 with TRBJ1-1; no firm D call. V was cut by 3 bases and J by 7 bases, with 6 bases left in between. Germline loops: CDR1 KGHSH, CDR2 LQKENI. CDR3 length: 11 residues. In DNA form, the CDR3 reads TGTGCCAGCTCACCGGAAGGTGAAGCTTTCTTT. It specifies CASSPEGEAFF.

The chain links TRBV5-1 to TRBJ2-3, with 9 bases that match TRBD1. This CDR3 is 14 amino acids long. Germline V gene sequence: CDR1 SGHRS, CDR2 YFSETQ. The V gene end was trimmed by 5 bases and the J gene end by 4 bases; junction bases not matched to a gene: 5. The CDR3, as DNA: TGCGCCAGCAGGCGGACAGGGGAGGCAGATACGCAGTATTTT. As protein: CASRRTGEADTQYF.

This chain links TRBV6-1 with TRBJ2-2, with TRBD1 matching over 9 bases. This CDR3 is 15 amino acids long. CDR1 and CDR2 from the germline V gene are MNHNS and SASEGT. V was clipped by 2 bases and J by 4 bases; unmatched bases: 2. The CDR3 loop is CASSEHRGRTGELFF. The CDR3, as DNA: TGTGCCAGCAGTGAACACAGGGGGCGCACCGGGGAGCTGTTTTTT.

This chain joins TRBV4-1 and TRBJ1-6; weak D call: TRBD1 (6 bases). The germline CDR1 and CDR2 sequences are MGHRA and YSYEKL. The CDR3 has 17 amino acids. V shed 1 base and J shed 10 bases, with 20 bases lying between them. The CDR3 reads CASSQGWSRGEKSPLHF. The DNA of the CDR3 is TGCGCCAGCAGCCAAGGATGGAGCAGGGGTGAGAAGTCACCCCTCCACTTT.

In nucleotides, the CDR3 is TGTGCCAGTAGTATAGTCCAGGACGATACGCAGTATTTT. This codes for CASSIVQDDTQYF. The chain is built from TRBV19 and TRBJ2-3, with D unresolved. V lost 1 base and J lost 6, with 8 bases in between. CDR1 is LNHDA and CDR2 is SQIVND in the germline V gene (reference sequence). The length of the CDR3 is 13 residues.